These 21 T cell receptor beta chains came from one sample sequenced in a study of post-analysis software for immune sequencing data. Study-wide results and caveats: Controls had lower frequencies than patients of four or five TRBV segments, which included TRBV5-6, TRBV5-1 and TRBV20-1.

Every TCR beta cDNA library bore unique molecular identifiers. TCRdb processed the PCR reads anew with MiXCR; each CDR3 protein has one entry. In the table there are approximately 770,000 distinct CDR3 sequences, just over 45% of which are singletons. These receptors have no known antigen. Sequencing was carried out using blood. These receptors were obtained from a girl aged 5-17 years with multiple sclerosis.

The V and J genes are TRBV7-3 and TRBJ2-1, with 9 bases lining up with TRBD2. The V gene's germline CDR1 is SGHTA and CDR2 FQGTGA. Germline trimming cut 5 bases from V and 7 bases from J; bases unmatched to any gene: 9. The CDR3 consists of 15 residues. CDR3 in amino acids: CASSPLAGLKNEQFF. CDR3 nucleotide sequence: TGTGCCAGCAGCCCCCTAGCGGGATTGAAGAATGAGCAGTTCTTC.

The CDR3 loop reads CASSLRSSYNSPLHF. The CDR3 DNA reads as TGTGCCAGCAGTTTAAGGAGCTCCTATAATTCACCCCTCCACTTT. The chain joins TRBV12-3 or TRBV12-4 to TRBJ1-6; no clear D gene. The CDR3 contains 15 residues. Trimming removed 2 bases from V and 0 bases from J, with 5 bases in between.

Note on this clonotype: A read error may explain this, as a much larger clone is one base away. The chain links TRBV9 to TRBJ2-7, with a possible D match to TRBD1 (5 bases). CDR1 is SGDLS, CDR2 YYNGEE, per germline. The CDR3 runs to 14 residues. The chain's CDR3 is CASSVQGNSYKQYF. The CDR3 nucleotides read TGTGCCAGCAGCGTGCAGGGTAATTCCTACAAGCAGTACTTC.

Only a few counts were recorded for this clonotype. This rearrangement joins TRBV4-1 to TRBJ2-7; D unclear. The CDR3 runs to 13 residues. Germline CDR1 and CDR2: MGHRA and YSYEKL. Trimming cost V 0 bases and J 4 bases, with 7 bases left between them. The CDR3 coding sequence is TGCGCCAGCAGCCAAGAGTCCGAATACGAGCAGTACTTC. It specifies CASSQESEYEQYF.

The chain couples TRBV3-1 to TRBJ1-2; D is unclear. Germline loops: CDR1 LGHDT, CDR2 YNNKEL (reference sequence). The CDR3 is 13 amino acids. The V end lost 0 bases, the J end lost 3 bases, and 5 bases lay between the germline ends. CDR3 protein: CASSQEWDYGYTF. The CDR3 DNA follows: TGTGCCAGCAGCCAAGAGTGGGACTATGGCTACACCTTC. Supplemented by reference TRBV3-1 and TRBJ1-2, the full variable domain reads DTAVSQTPKYLVTQMGNDKSIKCEQNLGHDTMYWYKQDSKKFLKIMFSYNNKELIINETVPNRFSPKSPDKAHLNLHINSLELGDSAVYFCASSQEWDYGYTFGSGTRLTVV.

The chain employs TRBV9 and TRBJ2-5, with TRBD1 as a possible D gene (7 bases). The closer fit of TRBJ2-7 to the DNA end suggests the J call may be wrong. CDR3 length equals 13 residues. Germline loops: CDR1 SGDLS, CDR2 YYNGEE. CDR3 sequence reads: CASSAGGISEQYF. CDR3 in DNA: TGTGCCAGCAGCGCAGGGGGGATAAGCGAGCAGTACTTC.

This chain uses TRBV5-5 with TRBJ1-1; the D gene is possibly TRBD1 (6 bases). The CDR3 spans 14 residues. Germline CDR1 and CDR2: SGHKS and YYEKEE (reference sequence). Between the trimmed V and J ends, which lost 3 bases and 3 bases, there was a span of 12 bases. The CDR3 region is CASSWAGVDTEAFF. The CDR3 region has the DNA TGTGCCAGCAGCTGGGCAGGGGTGGACACTGAAGCTTTCTTT.

This rearrangement joins TRBV6-5 to TRBJ1-2, with D perhaps matching TRBD1 (6 bases). Germline V gene lookup returns CDR1 MNHEY and CDR2 SVGAGI. This CDR3 has 14 amino acids. Trimming took 2 bases from V and 3 from J, leaving 10 bases between them. CDR3: CASSYGQSDYGYTF. Written as DNA, the CDR3 is TGTGCCAGCAGTTACGGACAGAGCGACTATGGCTACACCTTC.

The chain links TRBV6-2 or TRBV6-3 to TRBJ2-1; TRBD2 aligns across 7 bases. The CDR3 spans 15 residues. From germline, CDR1 is MNHEY and CDR2 SVGEGT. The J segment lost 5 bases and the V segment lost 7 bases, leaving 11 bases of the junction unmatched. The CDR3 nucleotides read TGTGCCAGCAAACCCCTAGCGGAAAGACACAATGAGCAGTTCTTC. This encodes CASKPLAERHNEQFF.

The V and J genes are TRBV5-1 and TRBJ1-2, with a weak D call TRBD1 (5 bases). The CDR3 extends over 16 amino acids. Germline assignment: CDR1 SGHRS and CDR2 YFSETQ. The germline V and J ends were trimmed by 0 bases and 2 bases, with 14 bases remaining between them. The chain's CDR3 is CASSLGPGTENYGYTF. CDR3 DNA: TGCGCCAGCAGCTTGGGGCCGGGGACGGAGAACTATGGCTACACCTTC.

Written as DNA, the CDR3 is TGTGCCAGCAGCCAAGATCCGGGGCTCACTGAAGCTTTCTTT. It translates to CASSQDPGLTEAFF. The chain couples TRBV14 to TRBJ1-1; the D gene is possibly TRBD1 (5 bases). The germline V gene has CDR1 SGHDN and CDR2 FVKESK. The CDR3 consists of 14 residues. The V end lost 0 bases, the J end lost 4 bases, and 9 bases lay between the germline ends. The entire variable domain, with the rest obtained from reference TRBV14 and TRBJ1-1, is as follows: EAGVTQFPSHSVIEKGQTVTLRCDPISGHDNLYWYRRVMGKEIKFLLHFVKESKQDESGMPNNRFLAERTGGTYSTLKVQPAELEDSGVYFCASSQDPGLTEAFFGQGTRLTVV.

CDR3 region: CASSLLLAGARDTQYF. The CDR3 DNA reads TGCGCCAGCAGCTTGTTACTAGCGGGAGCAAGGGATACGCAGTATTTT. This chain joins TRBV5-1 and TRBJ2-3; TRBD2 aligns across 11 bases. V lost 1 base and J lost 6; bases outside the gene matches: 7. This CDR3 contains 16 residues. The germline V gene encodes CDR1 SGHRS and CDR2 YFSETQ.

The chain couples TRBV20-1 to TRBJ2-7; 7 bases line up with TRBD2. Germline V gene lookup returns CDR1 DFQATT and CDR2 SNEGSKA (reference sequence). Losses at the gene ends were 0 bases for V and 2 bases for J; bases not matched to a gene: 4. The CDR3 extends over 14 amino acids. The CDR3 DNA reads as TGCAGTGCTAGAGAGGGAGGGGCGGCCTACGAGCAGTACTTC. Translated: CSAREGGAAYEQYF.

This clonotype was recorded once. In DNA form, the CDR3 reads TGTGCCAGCAAAGGGGAGATGGGGTCACCCCTCCACTTT. Its translation: CASKGEMGSPLHF. The chain is built from TRBV6-5 and TRBJ1-6, with a possible D match to TRBD1 (5 bases). Trimming took off 7 bases at V and 10 bases at J, with 14 bases between the two ends. Germline CDR1 reads MNHEY; CDR2 reads SVGAGI. The CDR3 contains 13 residues.

This clonotype was seen more than once but under ten times. The chain links TRBV4-1 to TRBJ1-5, with D hard to call. Trimming took 1 base from V and 1 from J, leaving 11 bases between them. The CDR3 sequence is 16 residues long. Germline V gene lookup returns CDR1 MGHRA and CDR2 YSYEKL. CDR3 sequence: CASSQVEGDSNQPQHF. The CDR3 nucleotides read TGCGCCAGCAGCCAAGTGGAAGGAGACAGCAATCAGCCCCAGCATTTT.

The chain links TRBV29-1 to TRBJ2-1, with TRBD2 matching 7 bases. Germline values: CDR1 SQVTM, CDR2 ANQGSEA. The CDR3 consists of 16 residues. V trimming: 0 bases; J trimming: 1 base; junction bases outside the gene matches: 6. For the CDR3, the DNA is TGCAGCGTTGAAGATAGTGGGAGGGGTTCCTACAATGAGCAGTTCTTC. This gives the protein CSVEDSGRGSYNEQFF.

This clonotype has more than one count but fewer than ten. The rearrangement uses TRBV20-1 and TRBJ2-3; TRBD2 aligns across 10 bases. Germline V gene lookup returns CDR1 DFQATT and CDR2 SNEGSKA (reference sequence). The CDR3 consists of 14 residues. V lost 6 bases to trimming and J lost 6 bases; unmatched junction nucleotides: 9. The DNA for the CDR3 is TGCAGTGCCAGGACTAGCGGCAGGGGGGATACGCAGTATTTT. Translated: CSARTSGRGDTQYF.

This clonotype was counted only a few times. The rearrangement links TRBV6-1 to TRBJ2-1; no firm D call. The germline V gene encodes CDR1 MNHNS and CDR2 SASEGT. There are 17 residues in the CDR3. V was pared by 5 bases and J by 0 bases, with 17 bases between. CDR3 coding DNA: TGTGCCAGCAGTCGAGCCGGGCTACCTAGCTCCTACAATGAGCAGTTCTTC. The encoded protein is CASSRAGLPSSYNEQFF.

The V gene is TRBV5-1, the J gene TRBJ2-1; 13 bases agree with TRBD2. Per germline, CDR1 SGHRS and CDR2 YFSETQ. The ends lost 3 bases at V and 5 bases at J; junction bases unmatched: 11. This CDR3 contains 18 residues. The CDR3 spells CASSSPTSGRARDNEQFF. The CDR3 nucleotides are TGCGCCAGCAGCTCGCCAACTAGCGGGAGGGCCAGGGACAATGAGCAGTTCTTC.

The count of this clonotype is one. The chain uses TRBV7-2 and TRBJ2-1; 8 bases map to TRBD2. The germline V gene encodes CDR1 SGHTA and CDR2 FQGNSA. V dropped 7 bases and J dropped 0; count of bases not matched to a gene: 14. This CDR3 is built from 18 residues. The CDR3 DNA is TGTGCCAGCACCACAACGGGGCTAGCGGGCCTCTCCTACAATGAGCAGTTCTTC. This gives the protein CASTTTGLAGLSYNEQFF.

With regard to this clonotype: The germline gene is not matched at one end of the junction; a read error may be the cause. The chain combines TRBV18 with TRBJ2-1; no reliable D call. Germline V gene data show CDR1 as KGHSH and CDR2 as LQKENI. The CDR3 spans 14 residues. Here the CDR3 reads CAGSPPIGWNEQFF. The CDR3 DNA reads TGTGCCGGCTCACCACCGATCGGCTGGAATGAGCAGTTCTTC.